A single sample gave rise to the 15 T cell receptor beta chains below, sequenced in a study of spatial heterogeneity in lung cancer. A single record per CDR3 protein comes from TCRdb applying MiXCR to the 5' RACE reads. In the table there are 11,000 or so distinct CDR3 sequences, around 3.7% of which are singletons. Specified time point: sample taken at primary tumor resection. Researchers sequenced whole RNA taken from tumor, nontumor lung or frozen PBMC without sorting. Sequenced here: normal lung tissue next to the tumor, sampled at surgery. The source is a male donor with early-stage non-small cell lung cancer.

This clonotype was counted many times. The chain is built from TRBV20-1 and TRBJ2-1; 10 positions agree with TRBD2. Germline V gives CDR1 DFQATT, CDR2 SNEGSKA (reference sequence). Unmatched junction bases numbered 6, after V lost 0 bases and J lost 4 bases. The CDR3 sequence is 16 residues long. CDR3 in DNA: TGCAGTGCTAGAGAGGGACTAGCGCAAATTTACAATGAGCAGTTCTTC. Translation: CSAREGLAQIYNEQFF.

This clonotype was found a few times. The CDR3 spells CSAPAEGNYEQYF. The CDR3 nucleotides are TGCAGTGCTCCAGCGGAGGGGAACTACGAGCAGTACTTC. The V and J genes are TRBV20-1 and TRBJ2-7; a possible D gene is TRBD2 (6 bases). This CDR3 spans 13 amino acids. Trimming left V 5 bases short and J 3 bases short, with 14 bases between. Per the germline V gene, CDR1 is DFQATT and CDR2 is SNEGSKA (reference sequence).

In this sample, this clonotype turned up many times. The CDR3 DNA sequence: TGTGCCAGCAGCGGGACTCTATACAATGAGCAGTTCTTC. Protein: CASSGTLYNEQFF. V and J are TRBV2 and TRBJ2-1, with a weak D call TRBD2 (6 bases). This CDR3 has 13 residues. V lost 6 bases, J lost 4 bases, and 10 bases lay in between. Germline V gives CDR1 SNHLY, CDR2 FYNNEI. The variable domain in full, with the rest retrieved from reference TRBV2 and TRBJ2-1, is EPEVTQTPSHQVTQMGQEVILRCVPISNHLYFYWYRQILGQKVEFLVSFYNNEISEKSEIFDDQFSVERPDGSNFTLKIRSTKLEDSAMYFCASSGTLYNEQFFGPGTRLTVL.

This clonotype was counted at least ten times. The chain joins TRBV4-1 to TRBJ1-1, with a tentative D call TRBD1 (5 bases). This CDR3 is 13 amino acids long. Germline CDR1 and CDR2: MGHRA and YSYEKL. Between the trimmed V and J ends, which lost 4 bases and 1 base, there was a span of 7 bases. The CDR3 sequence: CASSLGGNTEAFF. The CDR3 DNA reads TGCGCCAGCAGCCTCGGGGGGAACACTGAAGCTTTCTTT.

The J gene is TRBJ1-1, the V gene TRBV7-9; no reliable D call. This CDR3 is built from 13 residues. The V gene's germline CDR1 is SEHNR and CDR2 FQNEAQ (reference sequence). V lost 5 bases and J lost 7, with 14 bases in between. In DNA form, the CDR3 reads TGTGCCAGCAGCCAATCCCAGCGAGGTGAAGCTTTCTTT. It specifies CASSQSQRGEAFF. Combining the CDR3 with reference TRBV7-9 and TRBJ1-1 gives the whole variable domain DTGVSQNPRHKITKRGQNVTFRCDPISEHNRLYWYRQTLGQGPEFLTYFQNEAQLEKSRLLSDRFSAERPKGSFSTLEIQRTEQGDSAMYLCASSQSQRGEAFFGQGTRLTVV.

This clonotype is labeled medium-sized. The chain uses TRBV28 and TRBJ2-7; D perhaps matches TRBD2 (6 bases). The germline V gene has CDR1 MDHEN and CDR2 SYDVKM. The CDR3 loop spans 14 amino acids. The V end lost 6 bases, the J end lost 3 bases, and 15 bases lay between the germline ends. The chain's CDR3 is CASRKGTFDYEQYF. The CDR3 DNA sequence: TGTGCCAGCAGGAAGGGGACTTTCGACTACGAGCAGTACTTC. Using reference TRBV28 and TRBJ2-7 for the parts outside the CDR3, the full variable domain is DVKVTQSSRYLVKRTGEKVFLECVQDMDHENMFWYRQDPGLGLRLIYFSYDVKMKEKGDIPEGYSVSREKKERFSLILESASTNQTSMYLCASRKGTFDYEQYFGPGTRLTVT.

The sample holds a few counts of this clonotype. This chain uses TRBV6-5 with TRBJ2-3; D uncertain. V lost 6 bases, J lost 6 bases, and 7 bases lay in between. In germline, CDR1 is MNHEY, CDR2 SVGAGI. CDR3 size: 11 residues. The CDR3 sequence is CASRDGDTQYF. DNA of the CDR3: TGTGCCAGCAGAGATGGGGATACGCAGTATTTT.

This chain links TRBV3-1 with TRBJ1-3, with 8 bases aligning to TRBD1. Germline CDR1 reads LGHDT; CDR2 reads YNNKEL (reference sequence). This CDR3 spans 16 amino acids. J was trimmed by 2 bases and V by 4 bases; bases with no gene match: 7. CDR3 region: CASSPTQTGAGNTIYF. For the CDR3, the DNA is TGTGCCAGCAGCCCCACCCAGACAGGGGCTGGAAACACCATATATTTT. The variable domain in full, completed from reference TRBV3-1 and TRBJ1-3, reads DTAVSQTPKYLVTQMGNDKSIKCEQNLGHDTMYWYKQDSKKFLKIMFSYNNKELIINETVPNRFSPKSPDKAHLNLHINSLELGDSAVYFCASSPTQTGAGNTIYFGEGSWLTVV.

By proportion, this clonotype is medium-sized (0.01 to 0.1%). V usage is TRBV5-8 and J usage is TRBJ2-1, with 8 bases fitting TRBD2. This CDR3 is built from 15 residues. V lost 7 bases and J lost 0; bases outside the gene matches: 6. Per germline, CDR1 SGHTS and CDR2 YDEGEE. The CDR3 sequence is CASLAGRSSYNEQFF. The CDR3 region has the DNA TGTGCCAGCTTAGCGGGACGAAGCTCCTACAATGAGCAGTTCTTC.

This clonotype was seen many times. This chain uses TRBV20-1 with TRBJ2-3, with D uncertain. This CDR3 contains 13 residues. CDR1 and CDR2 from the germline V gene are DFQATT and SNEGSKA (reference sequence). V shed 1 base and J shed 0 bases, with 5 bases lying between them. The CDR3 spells CSARADSTDTQYF. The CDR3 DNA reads TGCAGTGCTAGAGCTGACAGCACAGATACGCAGTATTTT.

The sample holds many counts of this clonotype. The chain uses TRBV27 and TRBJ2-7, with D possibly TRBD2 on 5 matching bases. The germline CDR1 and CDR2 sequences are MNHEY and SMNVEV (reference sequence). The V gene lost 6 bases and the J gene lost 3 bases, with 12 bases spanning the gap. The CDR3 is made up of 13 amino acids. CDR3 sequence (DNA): TGTGCCAGCAGCCGGACTGAACTCTACGAGCAGTACTTC. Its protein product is CASSRTELYEQYF.

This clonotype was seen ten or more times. The DNA for the CDR3 is TGTGCCAGCAGTTTTTCCAGGGGAGTCGTTCAGCCCCAGCATTTT. This encodes CASSFSRGVVQPQHF. V and J are TRBV12-3 or TRBV12-4 and TRBJ1-5; D might be TRBD1 (6 bases). This CDR3 has 15 residues. V was shortened by 3 bases and J by 6 bases, with 15 bases between the two germline ends.

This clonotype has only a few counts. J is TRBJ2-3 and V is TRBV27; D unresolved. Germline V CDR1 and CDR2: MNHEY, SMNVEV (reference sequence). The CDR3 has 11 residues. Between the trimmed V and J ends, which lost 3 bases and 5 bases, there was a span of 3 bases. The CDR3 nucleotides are TGTGCCAGCAGTTTTCAAGATACGCAGTATTTT. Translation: CASSFQDTQYF.

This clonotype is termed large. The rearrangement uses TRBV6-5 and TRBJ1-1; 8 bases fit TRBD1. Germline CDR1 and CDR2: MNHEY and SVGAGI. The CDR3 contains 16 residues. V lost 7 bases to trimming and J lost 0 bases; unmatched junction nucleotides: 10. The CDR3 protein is CASKNPQGALNTEAFF. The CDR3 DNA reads TGTGCCAGCAAAAACCCTCAGGGGGCCCTGAACACTGAAGCTTTCTTT.

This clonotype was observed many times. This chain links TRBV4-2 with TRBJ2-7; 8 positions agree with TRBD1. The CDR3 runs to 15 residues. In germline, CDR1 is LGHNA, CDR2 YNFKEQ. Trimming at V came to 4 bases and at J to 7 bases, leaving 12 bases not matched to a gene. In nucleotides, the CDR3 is TGTGCCAGCAGCCCGACCGGGACAGGATTGGAAGAGCAGTACTTC. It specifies CASSPTGTGLEEQYF.